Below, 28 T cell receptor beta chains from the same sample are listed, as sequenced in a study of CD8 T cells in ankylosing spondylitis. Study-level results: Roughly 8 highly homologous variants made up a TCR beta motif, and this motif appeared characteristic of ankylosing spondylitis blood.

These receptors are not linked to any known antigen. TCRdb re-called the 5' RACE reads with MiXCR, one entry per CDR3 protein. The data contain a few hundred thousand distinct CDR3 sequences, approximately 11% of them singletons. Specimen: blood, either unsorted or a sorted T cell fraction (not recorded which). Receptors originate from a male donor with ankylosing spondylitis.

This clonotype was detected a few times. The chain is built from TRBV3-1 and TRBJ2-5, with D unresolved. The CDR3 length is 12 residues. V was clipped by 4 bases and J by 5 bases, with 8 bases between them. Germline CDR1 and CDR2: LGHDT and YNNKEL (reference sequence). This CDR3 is CASSPVAETQYF. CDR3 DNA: TGTGCCAGCAGCCCCGTGGCGGAGACCCAGTACTTC.

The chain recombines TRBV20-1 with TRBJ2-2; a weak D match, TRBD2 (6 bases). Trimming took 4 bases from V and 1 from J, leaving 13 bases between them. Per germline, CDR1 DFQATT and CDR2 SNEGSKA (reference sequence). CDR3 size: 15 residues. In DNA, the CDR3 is TGCAGTGCTAACCACGCGGGGAGGAACACCGGGGAGCTGTTTTTT. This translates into CSANHAGRNTGELFF.

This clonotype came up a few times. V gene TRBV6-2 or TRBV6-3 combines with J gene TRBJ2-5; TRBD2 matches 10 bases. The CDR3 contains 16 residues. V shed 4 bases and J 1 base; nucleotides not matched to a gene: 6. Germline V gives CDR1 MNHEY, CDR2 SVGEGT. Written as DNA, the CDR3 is TGTGCCAGCAGTTCCATTAGCGGGAGGACCCAAGAGACCCAGTACTTC. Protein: CASSSISGRTQETQYF.

The CDR3 sequence: CASSLDGLAGGGYDGQYF. The CDR3 DNA reads TGCGCCAGCAGCTTGGACGGACTAGCGGGGGGGGGCTACGACGGGCAGTACTTC. This rearrangement joins TRBV5-1 to TRBJ2-7, with 15 bases fitting TRBD2. Trimming removed 0 bases from V and 9 bases from J; junction bases left unmatched: 13. Germline CDR1 reads SGHRS; CDR2 reads YFSETQ. The CDR3 spans 18 residues.

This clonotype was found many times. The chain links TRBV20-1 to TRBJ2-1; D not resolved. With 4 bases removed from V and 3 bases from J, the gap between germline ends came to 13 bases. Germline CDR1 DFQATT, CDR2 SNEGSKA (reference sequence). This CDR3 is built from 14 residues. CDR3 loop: CSATPGQFYNEQFF. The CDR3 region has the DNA TGCAGTGCTACACCCGGGCAGTTCTACAATGAGCAGTTCTTC.

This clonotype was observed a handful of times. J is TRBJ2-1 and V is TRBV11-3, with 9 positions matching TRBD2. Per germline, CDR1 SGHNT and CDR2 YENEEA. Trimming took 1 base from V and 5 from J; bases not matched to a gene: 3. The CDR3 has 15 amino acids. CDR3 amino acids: CASSLGSGSNNEQFF. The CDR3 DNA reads TGTGCCAGCAGCTTAGGTAGCGGGAGCAACAATGAGCAGTTCTTC.

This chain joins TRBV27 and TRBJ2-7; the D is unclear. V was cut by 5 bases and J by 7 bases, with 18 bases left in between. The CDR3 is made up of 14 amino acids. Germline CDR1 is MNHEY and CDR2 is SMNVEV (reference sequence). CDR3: CASSMTADVGEQYF. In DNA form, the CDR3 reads TGTGCCAGCAGTATGACTGCGGACGTAGGGGAGCAGTACTTC.

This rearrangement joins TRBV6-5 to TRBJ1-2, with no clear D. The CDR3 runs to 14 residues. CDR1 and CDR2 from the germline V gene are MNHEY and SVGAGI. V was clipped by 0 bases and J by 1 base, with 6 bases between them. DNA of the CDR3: TGTGCCAGCAGTTACTCCCCTAATAACTATGGCTACACCTTC. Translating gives CASSYSPNNYGYTF.

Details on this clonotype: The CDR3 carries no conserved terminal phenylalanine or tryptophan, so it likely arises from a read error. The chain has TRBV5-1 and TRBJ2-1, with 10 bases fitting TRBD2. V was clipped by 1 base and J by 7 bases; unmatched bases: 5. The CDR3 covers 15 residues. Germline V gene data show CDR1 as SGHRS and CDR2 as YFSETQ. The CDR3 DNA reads TGCGCCAGCAGCTTGCAGCGGGAGGGCATAAATGAGCAGTTCTCC. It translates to CASSLQREGINEQFS.

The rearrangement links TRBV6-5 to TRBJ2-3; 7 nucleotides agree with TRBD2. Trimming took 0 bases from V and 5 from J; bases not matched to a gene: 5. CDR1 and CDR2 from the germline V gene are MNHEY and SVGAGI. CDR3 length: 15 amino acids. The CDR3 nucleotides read TGTGCCAGCAGTTACTCAGCGGGAAGAGGAGATACGCAGTATTTT. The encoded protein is CASSYSAGRGDTQYF.

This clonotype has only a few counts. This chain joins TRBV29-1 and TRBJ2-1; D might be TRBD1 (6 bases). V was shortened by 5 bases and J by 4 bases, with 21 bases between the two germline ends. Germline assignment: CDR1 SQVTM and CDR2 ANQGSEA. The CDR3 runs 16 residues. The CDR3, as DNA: TGCAGCGTTCCTAACCACAGGGCGGATTCTTACAATGAGCAGTTCTTC. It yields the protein CSVPNHRADSYNEQFF.

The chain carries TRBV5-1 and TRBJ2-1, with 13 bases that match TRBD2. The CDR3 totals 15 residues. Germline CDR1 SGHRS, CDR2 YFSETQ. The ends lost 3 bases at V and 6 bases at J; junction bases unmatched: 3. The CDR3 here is CASSWTSGSINEQFF. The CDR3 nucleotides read TGCGCCAGCAGCTGGACTAGCGGGAGTATCAATGAGCAGTTCTTC. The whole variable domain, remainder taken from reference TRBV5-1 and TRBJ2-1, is KAGVTQTPRYLIKTRGQQVTLSCSPISGHRSVSWYQQTPGQGLQFLFEYFSETQRNKGNFPGRFSGRQFSNSRSEMNVSTLELGDSALYLCASSWTSGSINEQFFGPGTRLTVL.

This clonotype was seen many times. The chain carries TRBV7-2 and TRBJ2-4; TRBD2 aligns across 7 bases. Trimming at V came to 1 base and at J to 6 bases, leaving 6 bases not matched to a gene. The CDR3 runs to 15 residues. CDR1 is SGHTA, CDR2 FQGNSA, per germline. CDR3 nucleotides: TGTGCCAGCAGCTTAGTCGCGGGAGTGGGAAACATTCAGTACTTC. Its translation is CASSLVAGVGNIQYF.

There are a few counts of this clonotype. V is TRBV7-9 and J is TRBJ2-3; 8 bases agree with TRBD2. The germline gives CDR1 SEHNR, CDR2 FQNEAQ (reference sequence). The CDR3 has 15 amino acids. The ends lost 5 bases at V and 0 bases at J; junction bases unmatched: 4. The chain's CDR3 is CASSPKRGSTDTQYF. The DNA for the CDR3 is TGTGCCAGCAGCCCAAAGCGGGGGAGCACAGATACGCAGTATTTT. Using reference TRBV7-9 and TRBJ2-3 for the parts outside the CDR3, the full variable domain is DTGVSQNPRHKITKRGQNVTFRCDPISEHNRLYWYRQTLGQGPEFLTYFQNEAQLEKSRLLSDRFSAERPKGSFSTLEIQRTEQGDSAMYLCASSPKRGSTDTQYFGPGTRLTVL.

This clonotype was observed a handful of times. The chain's CDR3 is CSANLGSSYEQYF. Here the CDR3 DNA reads TGCAGCGCCAACTTAGGGAGCTCCTACGAGCAGTACTTC. The V gene is TRBV29-1, the J gene TRBJ2-7; D may be TRBD2 (5 bases). The CDR3 is 13 residues long. V lost 7 bases to trimming and J lost 0 bases, with 13 bases between them. The germline V gene encodes CDR1 SQVTM and CDR2 ANQGSEA.

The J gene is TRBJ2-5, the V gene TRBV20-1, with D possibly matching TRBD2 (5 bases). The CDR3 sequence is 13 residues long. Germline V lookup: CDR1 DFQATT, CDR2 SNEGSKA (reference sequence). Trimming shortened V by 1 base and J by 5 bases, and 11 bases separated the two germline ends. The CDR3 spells CSARVTSGETQYF. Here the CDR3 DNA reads TGCAGTGCTAGAGTTACTAGTGGGGAGACCCAGTACTTC.

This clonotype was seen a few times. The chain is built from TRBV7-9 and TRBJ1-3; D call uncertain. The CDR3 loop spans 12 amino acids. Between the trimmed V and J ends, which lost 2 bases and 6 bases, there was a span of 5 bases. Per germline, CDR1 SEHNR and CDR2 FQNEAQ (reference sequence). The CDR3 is CASSLTENTIYF. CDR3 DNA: TGTGCCAGCAGCTTAACAGAAAACACCATATATTTT.

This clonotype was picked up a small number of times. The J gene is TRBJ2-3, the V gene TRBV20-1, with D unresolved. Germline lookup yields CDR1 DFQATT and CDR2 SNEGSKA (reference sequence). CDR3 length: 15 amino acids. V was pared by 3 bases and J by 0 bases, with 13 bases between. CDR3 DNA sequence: TGCAGTGCTAGGGTGGTAGCCCGTAGCACAGATACGCAGTATTTT. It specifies CSARVVARSTDTQYF.

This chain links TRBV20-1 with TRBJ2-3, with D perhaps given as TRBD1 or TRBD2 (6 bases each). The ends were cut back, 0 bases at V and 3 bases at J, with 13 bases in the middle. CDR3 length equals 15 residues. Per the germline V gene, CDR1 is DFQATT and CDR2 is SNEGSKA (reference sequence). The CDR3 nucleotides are TGCAGTGCTAGAGATCGAGGGGGGCGGACAGATACGCAGTATTTT. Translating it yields CSARDRGGRTDTQYF.

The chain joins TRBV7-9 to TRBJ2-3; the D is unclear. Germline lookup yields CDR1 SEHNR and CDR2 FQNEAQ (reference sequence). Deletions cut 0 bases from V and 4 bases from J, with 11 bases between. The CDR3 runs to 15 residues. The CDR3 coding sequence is TGTGCCAGCAGCTTAGCGCGTGGGAATTCAGATACGCAGTATTTT. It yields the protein CASSLARGNSDTQYF. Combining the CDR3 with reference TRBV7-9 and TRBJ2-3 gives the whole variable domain DTGVSQNPRHKITKRGQNVTFRCDPISEHNRLYWYRQTLGQGPEFLTYFQNEAQLEKSRLLSDRFSAERPKGSFSTLEIQRTEQGDSAMYLCASSLARGNSDTQYFGPGTRLTVL.

CDR3 loop: CSAKRPSYNEQFF. The CDR3 DNA sequence: TGCAGTGCGAAAAGGCCCTCCTACAATGAGCAGTTCTTC. This chain uses TRBV20-1 with TRBJ2-1, with D unclear. The germline V and J ends were trimmed by 6 bases and 0 bases, with 9 bases remaining between them. Germline loops: CDR1 DFQATT, CDR2 SNEGSKA (reference sequence). The CDR3 consists of 13 residues.

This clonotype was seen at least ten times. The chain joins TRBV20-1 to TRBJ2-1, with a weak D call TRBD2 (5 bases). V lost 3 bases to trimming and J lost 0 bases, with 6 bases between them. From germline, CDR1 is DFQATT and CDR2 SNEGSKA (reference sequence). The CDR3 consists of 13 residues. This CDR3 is CSASGDSYNEQFF. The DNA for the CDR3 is TGCAGTGCTAGCGGGGACTCCTACAATGAGCAGTTCTTC.

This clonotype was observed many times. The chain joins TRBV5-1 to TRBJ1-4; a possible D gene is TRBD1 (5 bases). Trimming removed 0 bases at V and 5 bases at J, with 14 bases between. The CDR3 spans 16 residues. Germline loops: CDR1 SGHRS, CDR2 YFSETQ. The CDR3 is CASSLGMTALNEKLFF. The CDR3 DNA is TGCGCCAGCAGCTTGGGGATGACAGCTTTGAATGAAAAACTGTTTTTT.

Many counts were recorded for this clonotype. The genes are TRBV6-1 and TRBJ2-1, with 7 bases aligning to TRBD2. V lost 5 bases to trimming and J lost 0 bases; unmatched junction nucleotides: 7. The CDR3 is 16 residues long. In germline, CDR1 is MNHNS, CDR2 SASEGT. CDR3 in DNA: TGTGCCAGCAGTCGGGAGGCAGATAGCTCCTACAATGAGCAGTTCTTC. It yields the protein CASSREADSSYNEQFF.

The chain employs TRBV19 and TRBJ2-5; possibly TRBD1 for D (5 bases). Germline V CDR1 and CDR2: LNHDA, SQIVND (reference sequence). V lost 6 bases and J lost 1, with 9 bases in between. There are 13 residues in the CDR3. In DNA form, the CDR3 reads TGTGCCAGTAGCGACAGATTCCAAGAGACCCAGTACTTC. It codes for CASSDRFQETQYF.

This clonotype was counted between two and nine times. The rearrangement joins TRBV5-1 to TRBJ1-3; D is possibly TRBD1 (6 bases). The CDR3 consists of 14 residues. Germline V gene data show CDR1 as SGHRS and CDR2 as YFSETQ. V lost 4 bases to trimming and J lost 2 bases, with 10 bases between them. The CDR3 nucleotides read TGCGCCAGCAGCAGGACAGACGCTGGAAACACCATATATTTT. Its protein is CASSRTDAGNTIYF.

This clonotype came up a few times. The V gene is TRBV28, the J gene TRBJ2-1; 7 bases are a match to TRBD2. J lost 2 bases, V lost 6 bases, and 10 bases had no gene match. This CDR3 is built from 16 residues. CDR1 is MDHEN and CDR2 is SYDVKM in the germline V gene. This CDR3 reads CASSSVRAGAYNEQFF. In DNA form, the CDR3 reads TGTGCCAGCAGCTCCGTCAGGGCGGGAGCCTACAATGAGCAGTTCTTC. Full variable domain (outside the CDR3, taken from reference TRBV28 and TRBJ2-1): DVKVTQSSRYLVKRTGEKVFLECVQDMDHENMFWYRQDPGLGLRLIYFSYDVKMKEKGDIPEGYSVSREKKERFSLILESASTNQTSMYLCASSSVRAGAYNEQFFGPGTRLTVL.

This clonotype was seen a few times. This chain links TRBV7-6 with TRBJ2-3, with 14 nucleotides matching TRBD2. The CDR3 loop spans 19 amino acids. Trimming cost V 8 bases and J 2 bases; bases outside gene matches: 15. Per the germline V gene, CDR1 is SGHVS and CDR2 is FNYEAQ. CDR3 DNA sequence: TGTGCCAGCCGCCTGGGACTAGCGGGAGCGTTCCGGGACACAGATACGCAGTATTTT. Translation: CASRLGLAGAFRDTDTQYF.